This T cell receptor beta chain stems from a study of CD8 T cells in ankylosing spondylitis (dated by TCRdb to the late 2010s). Turning to the overall study: T cell receptor beta repertoires were profiled in healthy donors and ankylosing spondylitis patients so that disease-linked TCR variants could be found. The full study cohort comprised about 25 ankylosing spondylitis patients and roughly 100 healthy donors. Samples of peripheral blood were taken, and for ankylosing spondylitis patients, synovial fluid was collected as well. Broader findings and caveats from the paper: Some motif variants were previously reported in synovial fluid and blood of reactive arthritis patients, suggesting common disease-initiation mechanisms. A TCR beta motif of about 8 highly homologous amino acid variants appeared characteristic of blood from ankylosing spondylitis patients. The disease-linked clones showed a CD8+ phenotype and occurred at relatively low frequencies in peripheral blood. Significant enrichment of the disease-linked clones was reported in matched synovial fluid samples from ankylosing spondylitis patients.

Many counts were recorded for this clonotype. Its cognate antigen has yet to be identified. No clone much larger than this one lies a single base away; base qualities are absent. The germline V gene sets CDR1 to SGHRS and CDR2 to YFSETQ. Taken from cysteine to phenylalanine, the CDR3 has 14 residues. The CDR3 DNA has 42 bases and is translated from base 1. At the junction V is shortened by 3 bases and J by 7 bases; bases outside the gene matches: 6. TCRdb records Illumina HiSeq 2500 as the sequencer. TCR beta libraries were prepared by quantitative 5'-RACE with molecular barcodes. The authors' pipeline ran thus. Disease-linked TCR variants were identified with a new computational method built on a probabilistic model of VDJ rearrangement. In-frame beta chains were kept once TCRdb had trimmed the public reads at Q25 with fastp and called clones with MiXCR. Rows are unified per CDR3 protein, each entry keeping the most common DNA and genes. Clone size and V and J calls follow TCRdb, not the original study. For this sample the table gives roughly 48,000 distinct CDR3 sequences, of which 6% to 7.5% were detected only once. The biggest ten clones account for about 8.5% of the sample.

The V and J genes are TRBV5-1 and TRBJ2-1; 8 central bases correspond to TRBD2. This receptor was taken from a female donor with ankylosing spondylitis or in good health (not recorded which). Sequenced: blood, either unsorted or a sorted T cell fraction (not recorded which). The nucleotide sequence is given as TGCGCCAGCAGCTACCGACTAGCGAAAAATGAGCAGTTCTTC. Translated, this is CASSYRLAKNEQFF.